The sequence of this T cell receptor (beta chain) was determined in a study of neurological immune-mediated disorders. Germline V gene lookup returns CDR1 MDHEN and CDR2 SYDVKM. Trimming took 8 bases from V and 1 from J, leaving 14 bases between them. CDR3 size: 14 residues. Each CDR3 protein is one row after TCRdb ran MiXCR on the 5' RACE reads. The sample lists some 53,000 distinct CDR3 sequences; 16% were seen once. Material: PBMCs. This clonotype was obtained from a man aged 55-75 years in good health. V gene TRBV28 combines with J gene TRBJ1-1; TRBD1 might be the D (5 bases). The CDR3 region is CASGSPGTNTEAFF. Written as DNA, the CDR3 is TGTGCCAGCGGTTCTCCAGGGACGAACACTGAAGCTTTCTTT. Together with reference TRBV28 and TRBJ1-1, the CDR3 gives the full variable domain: DVKVTQSSRYLVKRTGEKVFLECVQDMDHENMFWYRQDPGLGLRLIYFSYDVKMKEKGDIPEGYSVSREKKERFSLILESASTNQTSMYLCASGSPGTNTEAFFGQGTRLTVV.